The sequence of this T cell receptor (beta chain) was determined in a study of T cell repertoires in cytomegalovirus infection. Study details: Recently identified HLA-C-restricted CMV epitopes were among the peptides used. CMV infection together with matching HLA type was indicated by public TCR beta signatures.

TCRdb called the reads again in MiXCR, with one record for every CDR3 protein. The table has under 850,000 distinct CDR3 sequences, roughly 30% seen once; the top ten hold approximately 18%. Study-wide findings and caveats: Ex vivo responses were dominated by HLA-C-restricted CMV-specific TCR beta clonotypes.

With respect to this clonotype: Its antigen is unknown.

V lost 6 bases and J 3 bases, leaving 16 bases between the germline ends. Germline V gene lookup returns CDR1 SGHRS and CDR2 YFSETQ. The CDR3 runs to 15 residues. The source material was cultured PBMCs, sampled from culture after CMV antigen stimulation. The chain carries TRBV5-1 and TRBJ2-1; D remains ambiguous. The sequence derives from a human donor in good health (CMV status not recorded). Some clones in this sample may be carry-over from other donors' samples. As DNA, the CDR3 is TGCGCCAGCACCAACCGTACGACAAGCTACAATGAGCAGTTCTTC. This gives the protein CASTNRTTSYNEQFF.